Listed below are T cell receptor beta chains from one sample, sequenced in a study of T cells in Graves' hyperthyroidism and ophthalmopathy. Using its own MiXCR run on the multiplex PCR reads, TCRdb lists one record per CDR3 protein. The repertoire holds some 620,000 distinct CDR3 sequences, roughly 15% seen once, with approximately 3.9% in the top ten. Sequenced material: blood. Receptor source: a woman in her twenties or thirties with Graves' hyperthyroidism. Both conserved end residues are part of each CDR3.

cdr3_aa j_call v_call
CSARVELNQPQHF TRBJ1-5 TRBV20-1
CASSPEGVGANVLTF TRBJ2-6 TRBV2
CASIGGLGRGYTF TRBJ1-2 TRBV28
CASSLIGQGVKIEAFF TRBJ1-1 TRBV28
CASSYAEAAGANVLTF TRBJ2-6 TRBV6-5
CASSLVATRDTGELFF TRBJ2-2 TRBV7-2
CASSLGSAEGDTQYF TRBJ2-3 TRBV13
CASSSQRGLAGRETQYF TRBJ2-5 TRBV5-4
CASRTHQGAGELFF TRBJ2-2 TRBV6-2/TRBV6-3
CSASGVYEQYF TRBJ2-7 TRBV20-1
CASSNPGPTNTEAFF TRBJ1-1 TRBV11-2
CASSLDVQVKEGEQFF TRBJ2-1 TRBV7-9
CASTRAGTGVGNQPQHF TRBJ1-5 TRBV28
CASSPPLMGLGAFF TRBJ1-1 TRBV18
CASSLGSRYGYTF TRBJ1-2 TRBV12-3/TRBV12-4
CASGTGYGYGYTF TRBJ1-2 TRBV19
CASRDRGDTQYF TRBJ2-3 TRBV2
CSARDEGASGRGNTDTQYF TRBJ2-3 TRBV20-1
CASRPTSAHTQYF TRBJ2-3 TRBV6-5
CSVGSRSSGIQSEQYF TRBJ2-7 TRBV29-1
CSVELVSADRGQYEQYF TRBJ2-7 TRBV29-1
CASSFRLAGGYNEQFF TRBJ2-1 TRBV5-1
CASSLRGQGNTGELFF TRBJ2-2 TRBV5-1
CASSLQGRGETQYF TRBJ2-5 TRBV28
CASSISSSGSSYEQYF TRBJ2-7 TRBV19